Following are 13 T cell receptor beta chains from one sample sequenced in a study of blood T cell repertoires in COVID-19. Assay used: immunoSEQ multiplex PCR; TCRdb lists only in-frame clones, some missing. Of around 100,000 clones listed, 85% to 90% were seen once; the top ten hold around 5.5%. Input material: peripheral blood. These receptor sequences come from a woman aged 60-75 years with COVID-19, enrolled during active disease.

This chain connects TRBV7-9 to TRBJ1-1, with unresolved D. The CDR3 covers 19 residues. Trimming shortened V by 1 base and J by 0 bases, and 21 bases separated the two germline ends. Germline CDR1 reads SEHNR; CDR2 reads FQNEAQ (reference sequence). The CDR3 protein is CASSLVGSIDGEMNTEAFF. CDR3 coding DNA: TGTGCCAGCAGCTTAGTCGGGAGTATCGATGGAGAGATGAACACTGAAGCTTTCTTT.

The genes are TRBV18 and TRBJ2-7; D unclear. CDR1 KGHSH and CDR2 LQKENI come from the germline V gene. Trimming shortened V by 2 bases and J by 6 bases, and 8 bases separated the two germline ends. The CDR3 consists of 12 residues. The CDR3 protein is CASSPGQSEQYF. The CDR3 nucleotides are TGTGCCAGCTCACCAGGGCAATCCGAGCAGTACTTC. The entire variable domain, with the rest obtained from reference TRBV18 and TRBJ2-7, is as follows: NAGVMQNPRHLVRRRGQEARLRCSPMKGHSHVYWYRQLPEEGLKFMVYLQKENIIDESGMPKERFSAEFPKEGPSILRIQQVVRGDSAAYFCASSPGQSEQYFGPGTRLTVT.

CDR3: CASSFPNRDYSTDTQYF. Here the CDR3 DNA reads TGTGCCAGCAGTTTCCCCAACAGAGACTATAGCACAGATACGCAGTATTTT. The chain employs TRBV28 and TRBJ2-3; D is possibly TRBD2 (5 bases). The germline V and J ends were trimmed by 3 bases and 0 bases, with 16 bases remaining between them. There are 17 residues in the CDR3. Per germline, CDR1 MDHEN and CDR2 SYDVKM. Looking up the rest from reference TRBV28 and TRBJ2-3 gives the full variable domain: DVKVTQSSRYLVKRTGEKVFLECVQDMDHENMFWYRQDPGLGLRLIYFSYDVKMKEKGDIPEGYSVSREKKERFSLILESASTNQTSMYLCASSFPNRDYSTDTQYFGPGTRLTVL.

The chain employs TRBV6-5 and TRBJ2-7, with 8 bases aligning to TRBD2. V dropped 5 bases and J dropped 4; count of bases not matched to a gene: 7. CDR1 and CDR2 (germline): MNHEY, SVGAGI. The CDR3 totals 14 residues. The CDR3 is CASSLSGGPYEQYF. As DNA, the CDR3 is TGTGCCAGCAGTCTGAGCGGGGGTCCTTACGAGCAGTACTTC.

This rearrangement joins TRBV7-6 to TRBJ2-7; the match to TRBD2 covers 7 bases. Germline V gene data show CDR1 as SGHVS and CDR2 as FNYEAQ. This CDR3 is built from 15 residues. Trimming took 2 bases from V and 0 from J; bases not matched to a gene: 4. Written as DNA, the CDR3 is TGTGCCAGCAGCTTACTAGCGGAAACCTCCTACGAGCAGTACTTC. This translates into CASSLLAETSYEQYF.

This sequence joins TRBV11-2 and TRBJ1-3; the D is unclear. The V gene lost 5 bases and the J gene lost 9 bases, with 11 bases spanning the gap. CDR3 length equals 12 residues. The germline V gene encodes CDR1 SGHAT and CDR2 FQNNGV. Here the CDR3 DNA reads TGTGCCAGCAGCCTACCCGAGGGCACCATATATTTT. This translates into CASSLPEGTIYF.

This chain's CDR3 is CASSESSYNEQFF. The DNA for the CDR3 is TGTGCCAGCAGCGAGAGCTCCTACAATGAGCAGTTCTTC. The chain uses TRBV3-1 (or the pseudogene TRBV3-2) and TRBJ2-1; no clear D gene. The V end was cut by 5 bases, the J end by 0 bases, with 5 bases between. This CDR3 comprises 13 residues. CDR1 is LGHDT and CDR2 is YNNKEL in the germline V gene (reference sequence).

This chain joins TRBV5-6 and TRBJ1-2; D is uncertain. The CDR3 length is 16 residues. With 0 bases removed from V and 4 bases from J, the gap between germline ends came to 16 bases. From germline, CDR1 is SGHDT and CDR2 YYEEEE. CDR3 sequence reads: CASSLVRSLSPYGYTF. The CDR3 nucleotides are TGTGCCAGCAGCTTGGTGAGAAGTCTGAGTCCCTATGGCTACACCTTC. The full variable domain, with the rest looked up from reference TRBV5-6 and TRBJ1-2, is DAGVTQSPTHLIKTRGQQVTLRCSPKSGHDTVSWYQQALGQGPQFIFQYYEEEERQRGNFPDRFSGHQFPNYSSELNVNALLLGDSALYLCASSLVRSLSPYGYTFGSGTRLTVV.

V usage is TRBV6-5 and J usage is TRBJ1-2; the D gene is possibly TRBD1 (6 bases). The V and J ends lost 2 bases and 4 bases respectively, with 17 bases between them. CDR3 length: 16 residues. The germline CDR1 and CDR2 sequences are MNHEY and SVGAGI. In DNA, the CDR3 is TGTGCCAGCAGTTACCGGGAGGGGGATCTACGCTATGGCTACACCTTC. Its translation is CASSYREGDLRYGYTF.

This chain connects TRBV2 to TRBJ1-5, with 10 bases that match TRBD1. This CDR3 is built from 14 residues. Germline CDR1 reads SNHLY; CDR2 reads FYNNEI. After removal of 4 bases from V and 5 bases from J, the junction contained 2 bases not matched to a gene. In DNA, the CDR3 is TGTGCCAGCAGTGGGGACAGGGGTCATCAGCCCCAGCATTTT. This codes for CASSGDRGHQPQHF.

The chain is built from TRBV5-1 and TRBJ1-2; no firm D call. The CDR3 sequence is 15 residues long. Deletions cut 0 bases from V and 2 bases from J, with 11 bases between. Germline CDR1 is SGHRS and CDR2 is YFSETQ. DNA for the CDR3: TGCGCCAGCAGCTTGGGCCAGGCAAACAACTATGGCTACACCTTC. Translation gives CASSLGQANNYGYTF.

V usage is TRBV6-5 and J usage is TRBJ1-3; D perhaps matches TRBD1 (5 bases). This CDR3 contains 15 residues. Trimming pared 0 bases from V and 0 bases from J, leaving 6 bases between. CDR1 is MNHEY, CDR2 SVGAGI, per germline. CDR3 sequence: CASSYSQDSGNTIYF. Here the CDR3 DNA reads TGTGCCAGCAGTTACTCACAGGACTCTGGAAACACCATATATTTT.

The chain carries TRBV4-2 and TRBJ1-3, with D perhaps matching TRBD1 (5 bases). CDR3 size: 20 residues. Germline-derived CDR1 and CDR2 are LGHNA and YNFKEQ. The V end lost 4 bases, the J end lost 0 bases, and 25 bases lay between the germline ends. CDR3 sequence: CASSRLQPDRGIFSGNTIYF. In DNA, the CDR3 is TGTGCCAGCAGCCGCTTACAGCCGGATAGGGGTATTTTCTCTGGAAACACCATATATTTT.